Following are 17 T cell receptor beta chains from one sample sequenced in a study of neurological immune-mediated disorders. In TCRdb, the 5' RACE reads were re-called with MiXCR into one record per CDR3 protein. The data hold approximately 20,000 distinct CDR3 sequences, with approximately 15% observed a single time. The sample comprised PBMCs. These receptors were taken from a female donor with HTLV-1-associated myelopathy (HAM/TSP).

This sequence joins TRBV7-6 and TRBJ2-1, with D perhaps matching TRBD2 (5 bases). V dropped 5 bases and J dropped 3 bases, with 11 bases sitting between them. The CDR3 extends over 14 amino acids. Looked up from germline, CDR1 is SGHVS and CDR2 is FNYEAQ. The CDR3 sequence is CASSAIRGYNEQFF. Here the CDR3 DNA reads TGTGCCAGCAGCGCTATACGGGGCTACAATGAGCAGTTCTTC.

This clonotype has a count of ten or more. This chain uses TRBV12-3 or TRBV12-4 with TRBJ2-3, with 9 bases matching TRBD2. The length of the CDR3 is 17 residues. Losses at the gene ends were 6 bases for V and 2 bases for J; bases not matched to a gene: 12. CDR3 protein: CASSPLRGGAFTDTQYF. The CDR3 DNA reads as TGTGCCAGCAGCCCTCTCCGCGGGGGGGCCTTCACAGATACGCAGTATTTT.

The rearrangement links TRBV20-1 to TRBJ2-7; D is possibly TRBD1 (5 bases). This CDR3 has 14 residues. V shed 3 bases and J shed 5 bases, with 17 bases lying between them. Germline CDR1 reads DFQATT; CDR2 reads SNEGSKA (reference sequence). The CDR3 DNA reads TGCAGTGCTAGCGGCGCCAGGGATTCGGACGAGCAGTACTTC. Protein sequence: CSASGARDSDEQYF.

This clonotype was detected many times. This rearrangement joins TRBV20-1 to TRBJ2-5, with TRBD2 identical over 16 bases. CDR1 and CDR2 (germline): DFQATT, SNEGSKA (reference sequence). Trimming cost V 7 bases and J 2 bases; bases outside gene matches: 13. The CDR3 runs 18 residues. The DNA of the CDR3 is TGCAGTGGGGAGGGGACTAGCGGGGGGGCCTCAGAACAAGAGACCCAGTACTTC. It yields the protein CSGEGTSGGASEQETQYF.

This clonotype occurred many times. This chain links TRBV5-1 with TRBJ1-1, with D perhaps matching TRBD1 (5 bases). The germline V gene has CDR1 SGHRS and CDR2 YFSETQ. The CDR3 runs 14 residues. V was clipped by 0 bases and J by 7 bases, with 13 bases between them. The CDR3 DNA reads as TGCGCCAGCAGCTTGGGGACGGGGGAGATTGAAGCTTTCTTT. Translating it yields CASSLGTGEIEAFF. The full variable domain, with the rest looked up from reference TRBV5-1 and TRBJ1-1, is KAGVTQTPRYLIKTRGQQVTLSCSPISGHRSVSWYQQTPGQGLQFLFEYFSETQRNKGNFPGRFSGRQFSNSRSEMNVSTLELGDSALYLCASSLGTGEIEAFFGQGTRLTVV.

The table lists this clonotype with many counts. This chain joins TRBV15 and TRBJ2-1; 8 nucleotides match TRBD2. V lost 0 bases, J lost 4 bases, and 8 bases stayed unmatched. CDR3 length equals 17 residues. Looked up from germline, CDR1 is LNHNV and CDR2 is YYDKDF (reference sequence). In DNA form, the CDR3 reads TGTGCCACCAGCAGAGAGGGTAGCGGGGTCCCTTACAATGAGCAGTTCTTC. Protein sequence: CATSREGSGVPYNEQFF.

Relative to its sample, this clonotype is medium-sized. The CDR3 bases are TGTGCCAGCAGCCTCTGGGACAGGACCTACGAGCAGTACTTC. It yields the protein CASSLWDRTYEQYF. The chain is built from TRBV3-1 and TRBJ2-7; 8 bases line up with TRBD1. Germline CDR1 LGHDT, CDR2 YNNKEL (reference sequence). The length of the CDR3 is 14 residues. J was trimmed by 2 bases and V by 4 bases; bases with no gene match: 4.

This clonotype occurred many times. The chain recombines TRBV20-1 with TRBJ1-1; 8 bases are a match to TRBD1. V lost 5 bases, J lost 12 bases, and 11 bases stayed unmatched. This CDR3 has 12 amino acids. Germline values: CDR1 DFQATT, CDR2 SNEGSKA (reference sequence). For the CDR3, the DNA is TGCAGTGCTGGAGGACAGGGTCTTCGGACTTTCTTT. Translated, it gives CSAGGQGLRTFF.

This clonotype was seen repeatedly, ten times or more. V usage is TRBV12-3 or TRBV12-4 and J usage is TRBJ1-2; the match to TRBD1 covers 7 bases. This CDR3 comprises 11 residues. V lost 10 bases and J lost 5; bases outside the gene matches: 4. CDR3: CATYRGYGYTF. CDR3 DNA sequence: TGTGCCACCTACAGGGGATATGGCTACACCTTC.

This clonotype has a count of ten or more. V gene TRBV4-3 combines with J gene TRBJ2-1, with 8 bases that match TRBD1. Per the germline V gene, CDR1 is LGHNA and CDR2 is YSLEER. The V gene end was trimmed by 3 bases and the J gene end by 2 bases; junction bases not matched to a gene: 3. The CDR3 consists of 15 residues. CDR3 amino acids: CASSQTGVAYNEQFF. DNA of the CDR3: TGCGCCAGCAGCCAGACAGGGGTCGCCTACAATGAGCAGTTCTTC.

This clonotype was counted many times. V and J are TRBV5-1 and TRBJ1-6; D unclear. The CDR3 is 17 residues long. V lost 1 base and J lost 5, with 16 bases in between. The V gene's germline CDR1 is SGHRS and CDR2 YFSETQ. This CDR3 is CASSLISGLVDNSPLHF. The DNA of the CDR3 is TGCGCCAGCAGCTTGATCTCCGGACTTGTCGATAATTCACCCCTCCACTTT.

This clonotype showed up many times. This chain uses TRBV27 with TRBJ2-7, with TRBD1 identical over 9 bases. The CDR3 has 15 amino acids. The germline V gene encodes CDR1 MNHEY and CDR2 SMNVEV (reference sequence). Trimming removed 6 bases from V and 4 bases from J; junction bases left unmatched: 10. The CDR3 loop reads CASSSERTGAYEQYF. In nucleotides, the CDR3 is TGTGCCAGCAGCAGCGAAAGGACAGGGGCTTACGAGCAGTACTTC.

This clonotype was observed many times. The genes are TRBV7-3 and TRBJ1-6; D possibly corresponds to TRBD1 (6 bases). The CDR3 runs 16 residues. The V gene's germline CDR1 is SGHTA and CDR2 FQGTGA. V lost 0 bases and J lost 10, with 16 bases in between. In DNA form, the CDR3 reads TGTGCCAGCAGCTTAACGGGGGCAGGCGGCAGGTCACCCCTCCACTTT. This sequence encodes CASSLTGAGGRSPLHF. Filled out from reference TRBV7-3 and TRBJ1-6, the complete variable domain reads GAGVSQTPSNKVTEKGKYVELRCDPISGHTALYWYRQSLGQGPEFLIYFQGTGAADDSGLPNDRFFAVRPEGSVSTLKIQRTERGDSAVYLCASSLTGAGGRSPLHFGNGTRLTVT.

Within the sample, this clonotype is medium-sized (0.01 to 0.1%). V and J are TRBV20-1 and TRBJ1-1, with TRBD1 as a possible D gene (6 bases). V lost 6 bases, J lost 3 bases, and 8 bases lay in between. From germline, CDR1 is DFQATT and CDR2 SNEGSKA (reference sequence). This CDR3 is 11 amino acids long. The CDR3 reads CSAEGDTEAFF. The CDR3 bases are TGCAGTGCGGAGGGGGACACTGAAGCTTTCTTT.

There are many counts of this clonotype. The rearrangement uses TRBV7-2 and TRBJ2-1; 8 bases align to TRBD2. The CDR3 is 16 residues long. J lost 5 bases, V lost 0 bases, and 6 bases had no gene match. Germline CDR1 SGHTA, CDR2 FQGNSA. The CDR3 sequence: CASSLAGGGLDNEQFF. The CDR3 nucleotides read TGTGCCAGCAGCTTAGCGGGCGGGGGACTAGACAATGAGCAGTTCTTC.

This clonotype was found a few times. The chain links TRBV5-4 to TRBJ2-3; D perhaps matches TRBD1 (5 bases). CDR1 and CDR2 (germline): SGHNT, YYREEE (reference sequence). The ends were cut back, 4 bases at V and 5 bases at J, with 11 bases in the middle. This CDR3 is 13 amino acids long. The CDR3 loop reads CASSEKRGDTQYF. CDR3 bases: TGTGCCAGCAGCGAGAAAAGGGGAGATACGCAGTATTTT. Full variable domain (outside the CDR3, taken from reference TRBV5-4 and TRBJ2-3): ETGVTQSPTHLIKTRGQQVTLRCSSQSGHNTVSWYQQALGQGPQFIFQYYREEENGRGNFPPRFSGLQFPNYSSELNVNALELDDSALYLCASSEKRGDTQYFGPGTRLTVL.

Judged by abundance, this clonotype is medium-sized (0.01 to 0.1%). The chain combines TRBV20-1 with TRBJ2-7; a possible D gene is TRBD1 (7 bases). Germline loops: CDR1 DFQATT, CDR2 SNEGSKA (reference sequence). The CDR3 covers 12 residues. Between the trimmed V and J ends, which lost 2 bases and 6 bases, there was a span of 11 bases. CDR3 in DNA: TGCAGTGCTAGACAGGGGGGTAGCGAGCAGTACTTC. This translates into CSARQGGSEQYF.